This T cell receptor (beta chain) was captured by sequencing in a study of siplizumab effects on memory and regulatory T cells (dated by TCRdb to between 2017 and 2020). Broadly, across the study: The study examined how the anti-CD2 antibody siplizumab affects alloreactive T-cell subsets in allogeneic mixed lymphocyte reactions built from human PBMCs. General findings and caveats noted by the study authors: Whether proliferating Tregs from siplizumab cultures actually had suppressive function was not functionally confirmed. In reactions with siplizumab, an average of 68.8% of mappable alloreactive CD4+ clones were Treg-derived, compared with roughly 27% in control reactions. Because sequences below about 10^-5 frequency were poorly captured, only a minor fraction of alloreactive clones could be mapped to unstimulated subsets. Unstimulated naive T cells appeared to be more diverse than memory T cells, and naive cells seemed to make a substantial contribution to the alloresponse. A naive or memory phenotype could not be assigned to roughly 75-96% of proliferating CD4+ or CD8+ clones. The cumulative frequency of alloreactive sequences that could be traced back to unstimulated CD4+ memory T cells was significantly reduced by siplizumab.

There are 15 amino acids in the CDR3, from cysteine to phenylalanine inclusive. Here the CDR3 DNA is all that survives: 45 bases in frame from base 1. The junction shows trimming of 3 bases on V and 6 bases on J, and the gene matches do not reach 5 bases of it. As encoded in the germline V gene, CDR1 is SGHTA while CDR2 is FQGTGA. Library creation used the immunoSEQ multiplex PCR assay. Each sample had around 100,000 TCR templates assayed by the deep sequencing platform. Genomic DNA extracted from sorted T cells was used for TCRbeta CDR3 sequencing. As for the original processing: Clonal analysis of TCRbeta CDR3 data was done in the R programming language. Comparing unstimulated samples against CFSE-low samples taken after the reaction was how alloreactive CD4+ and CD8+ clones were defined. Regulatory or non-regulatory origin was assigned to alloreactive CD4+ clones by matching of sequences to sorted unstimulated Treg and non-Treg repertoires. TCRdb retrieved this table from immuneACCESS and kept in-frame rearrangements only. Not all clones are present; in checked studies, unresolved V genes account for under half, and no reason is known for the remainder. That table is the source of V, J and clone size, and D and trimming were worked out from the DNA. The sample includes about 66,000 clones, with 90% to 97% observed a single time. The top ten hold 0.095% of the sample.

Regarding this clone: It has no known antigen specificity. It has no much larger one-base neighbor in the sample; base qualities were not kept.

In three donor pairs, further sequencing was done on unstimulated CD8+ naive, CD4+ memory, CD8+ TEMRA, CD4+ naive and CD8+ effector memory subsets. TCRbeta CDR3 sequencing was performed on sorted unstimulated T cells and on proliferating T cells recovered from mixed lymphocyte reactions. Fresh whole blood from around 11 HLA-typed healthy donors was used to isolate PBMCs. The origin of this receptor is a human donor in good health. The chain couples TRBV7-3 to TRBJ2-1, and 10 junctional nucleotides match TRBD1. The sequencing input was naive CD8+ T cells sorted from blood. The meaning of the sample's cell subset or site label: unstimulated naive T cells. For the CDR3, the sequence is CASSLDRGFTNEQFF. The DNA sequence is given as TGTGCCAGCAGCTTGGACAGGGGGTTCACCAATGAGCAGTTCTTC.